What follows are 5 T cell receptor beta chains derived from one specimen sequenced in a study of response to subunit inactivated influenza vaccine. TCRdb fed the RT-PCR reads into MiXCR, producing one record per CDR3 protein. This table has a few hundred thousand distinct CDR3 sequences, about a tenth appearing once. The material sequenced was PBMCs from blood, taken roughly 47 days after vaccination. The receptors stem from a man aged 50-59 years who received an inactivated influenza vaccine.

This clonotype appeared many times. The chain employs TRBV10-2 and TRBJ2-7; no clear D. Germline V CDR1 and CDR2: WSHSY, SAAADI. Trimming took 4 bases from V and 3 from J, leaving 7 bases between them. This CDR3 is 12 amino acids long. The CDR3 DNA reads as TGCGCCAGCAGTGGACGCAACTACGAGCAGTACTTC. It is translated as CASSGRNYEQYF.

This clonotype has ten or more counts. The chain has TRBV6-1 and TRBJ2-1; 12 nucleotides match TRBD1. Germline assignment: CDR1 MNHNS and CDR2 SASEGT. V gave up 8 bases and J gave up 8 bases; unmatched junction bases: 7. The CDR3 has 14 residues. The CDR3 DNA reads as TGTGCCAGCCGGGGACAGGGGGCATCCCATGAGCAGTTCTTC. Protein product: CASRGQGASHEQFF.

This chain links TRBV6-2 or TRBV6-3 with TRBJ2-1; the D gene is possibly TRBD2 (5 bases). The CDR3 runs to 15 residues. Germline V lookup: CDR1 MNHEY, CDR2 SVGEGT. V lost 5 bases to trimming and J lost 0 bases, with 11 bases between them. The CDR3 is CASSIALSSYNEQFF. The CDR3 DNA reads TGTGCCAGCAGTATAGCGTTAAGCTCCTACAATGAGCAGTTCTTC.

This clonotype was found many times. CDR3 region: CASSPPGRNEQFF. The DNA of the CDR3 is TGTGCCAGCAGTCCCCCTGGGCGTAACGAGCAGTTCTTC. J is TRBJ2-1 and V is TRBV28, with D unresolved. The CDR3 runs to 13 residues. Trimming pared 5 bases from V and 10 bases from J, leaving 15 bases between. Germline values: CDR1 MDHEN, CDR2 SYDVKM.

The sample holds many counts of this clonotype. This chain uses TRBV20-1 with TRBJ2-3, with 9 positions matching TRBD2. V trimming: 5 bases; J trimming: 3 bases; junction bases outside the gene matches: 9. CDR3 length equals 15 residues. CDR1 and CDR2 from the germline V gene are DFQATT and SNEGSKA (reference sequence). The DNA of the CDR3 is TGCAGTGCTTCAAGGGTAGCGGGGGTTACAGATACGCAGTATTTT. Translation gives CSASRVAGVTDTQYF.